This TCR beta chain was recovered during a study of cytomegalovirus exposure and HLA in healthy donors. Study background: Across 350 to 500 genotyped donors, more than 75% landed in the Caucasian-associated ancestry cluster.

Findings and limits, study-wide: Researchers reported that a few CMV-associated chains were confirmed in vitro as CMV antigen-specific.

About this clone itself: Antigen specificity is unknown.

The CDR3 spans 15 residues. Per the germline V gene, CDR1 is MNHEY and CDR2 is SMNVEV (reference sequence). The V gene lost 4 bases and the J gene lost 0 bases, with 10 bases spanning the gap. The PCR was carried out with 60 Vbeta primers and 13 Jbeta primers. The table came from immunoSEQ multiplex PCR; TCRdb's copy has only in-frame clones and leaves some out. The table records about 200,000 clones, around 64% of them present only once. V and J are TRBV27 and TRBJ2-4, with D perhaps matching TRBD1 (6 bases). The sample taken for sequencing was PBMCs. The TCR sequence derives from a man aged 40-55 years in good health and CMV-seropositive. CDR3 nucleotide sequence: TGTGCCAGCAGTTCCGGACAGATAGCCAAAAACATTCAGTACTTC. The encoded protein is CASSSGQIAKNIQYF.